A single sample gave rise to the 13 T cell receptor beta chains below, sequenced in a study of cytomegalovirus exposure and HLA in healthy donors. A multiplex PCR was run with 60 Vbeta primers and 13 Jbeta primers. Method: immunoSEQ multiplex PCR; TCRdb's copy keeps in-frame clones and lacks some. The sample consists of about 130,000 clones, around four fifths of them appearing once. Sequencing was done on a sample of PBMCs. Every receptor here comes from a human donor in good health.

V and J are TRBV4-1 and TRBJ2-3; D is uncertain. Trimming took off 4 bases at V and 6 bases at J, with 11 bases between the two ends. The CDR3 length is 13 residues. The germline gives CDR1 MGHRA, CDR2 YSYEKL. CDR3 sequence: CASSPYDWDTQYF. The CDR3 DNA is TGCGCCAGCAGCCCCTACGACTGGGATACGCAGTATTTT.

The V and J genes are TRBV19 and TRBJ1-2; D ambiguous. The CDR3 has 12 amino acids. Germline V gene sequence: CDR1 LNHDA, CDR2 SQIVND (reference sequence). V was trimmed by 5 bases and J by 7 bases, leaving 11 bases between them. CDR3 sequence (DNA): TGTGCCAGTAGTCTCGGAGCATTTGGCTACACCTTC. Translated, it gives CASSLGAFGYTF.

This chain connects TRBV2 to TRBJ1-1, with 8 bases that match TRBD1. With V trimmed by 8 bases and J by 4 bases, 6 bases remained unmatched. This CDR3 region has 13 residues. Germline V CDR1 and CDR2: SNHLY, FYNNEI. Here the CDR3 reads CASFGQGRTEAFF. The CDR3 DNA reads as TGTGCCAGCTTCGGACAGGGTCGCACTGAAGCTTTCTTT.

CDR3 region: CASRDVQGFGETQYF. Written as DNA, the CDR3 is TGTGCCAGCCGCGACGTACAGGGCTTCGGGGAGACCCAGTACTTC. The chain is built from TRBV6-5 and TRBJ2-5, with D possibly TRBD1 on 6 matching bases. This CDR3 comprises 15 residues. Per the germline V gene, CDR1 is MNHEY and CDR2 is SVGAGI. Trimming removed 8 bases from V and 5 bases from J, with 21 bases in between.

In its sample, this clone was seen once. The chain employs TRBV6-5 and TRBJ1-5, with D possibly TRBD1 on 6 matching bases. CDR3 length: 14 amino acids. Germline CDR1 is MNHEY and CDR2 is SVGAGI. Trimming took 10 bases from V and 1 from J, leaving 14 bases between them. The CDR3 DNA reads as TGTGCCACCCTGGACAGTGGGAGCAATCAGCCCCAGCATTTT. Its protein product is CATLDSGSNQPQHF.

This clone has more than one count but fewer than ten. The chain employs TRBV7-2 and TRBJ2-7, with 9 nucleotides matching TRBD2. The junction had 7 bases not matched to a gene; V was cut back by 5 bases and J by 2 bases. This CDR3 contains 15 residues. Germline CDR1 is SGHTA and CDR2 is FQGNSA. CDR3 protein: CASSISTSGAYEQYF. In DNA form, the CDR3 reads TGTGCCAGCAGCATCTCGACTAGCGGAGCCTACGAGCAGTACTTC.

The chain has TRBV7-9 and TRBJ2-5; weak D call: TRBD2 (6 bases). The germline V and J ends were trimmed by 3 bases and 2 bases, with 19 bases remaining between them. This CDR3 spans 17 amino acids. CDR1 is SEHNR, CDR2 FQNEAQ, per germline (reference sequence). CDR3 DNA: TGTGCCAGCAGCTTTGGTCGGCGGCCGGAGGGTCAAGAGACCCAGTACTTC. The encoded protein is CASSFGRRPEGQETQYF.

The chain combines TRBV13 with TRBJ1-2, with 9 bases lining up with TRBD1. Losses at the gene ends were 5 bases for V and 4 bases for J; bases not matched to a gene: 5. The CDR3 totals 14 residues. In germline, CDR1 is PRHDT, CDR2 FYEKMQ (reference sequence). CDR3 loop: CASSPGQGVYGYTF. The CDR3 nucleotides are TGTGCCAGCAGCCCGGGACAGGGCGTCTATGGCTACACCTTC. The variable domain in full, with the rest retrieved from reference TRBV13 and TRBJ1-2, is AAGVIQSPRHLIKEKRETATLKCYPIPRHDTVYWYQQGPGQDPQFLISFYEKMQSDKGSIPDRFSAQQFSDYHSELNMSSLELGDSALYFCASSPGQGVYGYTFGSGTRLTVV.

This chain connects TRBV6-1 to TRBJ1-5, with TRBD1 as a possible D gene (5 bases). The CDR3 is 14 amino acids. CDR1 and CDR2 (germline): MNHNS, SASEGT. V gave up 6 bases and J gave up 2 bases, with 11 bases separating them. The CDR3 region has the DNA TGTGCCAGCAGGGGGGGTTGGGGCAATCAGCCCCAGCATTTT. Its translation: CASRGGWGNQPQHF.

The J gene is TRBJ1-2, the V gene TRBV6-6; D not resolved. This CDR3 is 14 amino acids long. Germline CDR1 reads MNHNY; CDR2 reads SVGAGI (reference sequence). With 7 bases removed from V and 0 bases from J, the gap between germline ends came to 12 bases. The CDR3 sequence: CASTSGDTNYGYTF. For the CDR3, the DNA is TGTGCCAGCACATCCGGGGATACTAACTATGGCTACACCTTC.

The chain recombines TRBV28 with TRBJ1-2; weak D call: TRBD1 (6 bases). Germline assignment: CDR1 MDHEN and CDR2 SYDVKM. V was trimmed by 6 bases and J by 2 bases, leaving 16 bases between them. This CDR3 spans 15 amino acids. For the CDR3, the DNA is TGTGCCAGCAGGCTACAGGGAGTTGGGAACTATGGCTACACCTTC. Translated, it gives CASRLQGVGNYGYTF.

The V and J genes are TRBV28 and TRBJ1-6, with 7 bases matching TRBD1. The germline CDR1 and CDR2 sequences are MDHEN and SYDVKM. The CDR3 contains 14 residues. After removal of 8 bases from V and 7 bases from J, the junction contained 8 bases not matched to a gene. The CDR3 DNA is TGTGCCAGCTTCGGCGGACAGGCAAATTCACCCCTCCACTTT. This gives the protein CASFGGQANSPLHF.

J is TRBJ2-3 and V is TRBV2; the D is unclear. The CDR3 totals 12 residues. CDR1 and CDR2 from the germline V gene are SNHLY and FYNNEI. Trimming took off 6 bases at V and 3 bases at J, with 7 bases between the two ends. This chain's CDR3 is CASSRLTDTQYF. The CDR3 DNA reads TGTGCCAGCAGCAGACTGACAGATACGCAGTATTTT.